The 18 T cell receptor beta chains reported below all come from one sample, sequenced in a study of blood T cell repertoires in COVID-19. Clones were read by immunoSEQ multiplex PCR, and TCRdb kept only the in-frame ones, dropping some. The data contain approximately 250,000 clones, 86% of them singletons. What was sequenced was peripheral blood. All receptors derive from a woman of 80 years or more with COVID-19, enrolled during active disease.

The chain links TRBV25-1 to TRBJ1-2; possible D gene TRBD1, 5 bases. Trimming left V 3 bases short and J 6 bases short, with 14 bases between. The CDR3 totals 14 residues. Germline V gene lookup returns CDR1 MGHDK and CDR2 SYGVNS. The CDR3 bases are TGTGCCAGCAGTGATAGCGGCAGGGATAATGGCTACACCTTC. It yields the protein CASSDSGRDNGYTF.

CDR3 in amino acids: CASSIDPTAYGYTF. In nucleotides, the CDR3 is TGTGCCAGTAGTATAGATCCGACAGCCTATGGCTACACCTTC. The chain couples TRBV19 to TRBJ1-2; D is possibly TRBD1 (5 bases). V was trimmed by 0 bases and J by 4 bases, leaving 9 bases between them. Germline lookup yields CDR1 LNHDA and CDR2 SQIVND (reference sequence). CDR3 length equals 14 residues.

The rearrangement links TRBV28 to TRBJ1-1, with D possibly TRBD1 on 5 matching bases. The germline V and J ends were trimmed by 2 bases and 0 bases, with 25 bases remaining between them. In germline, CDR1 is MDHEN, CDR2 SYDVKM. This CDR3 region has 20 residues. The CDR3, as DNA: TGTGCCAGCAGTTTAACACATAGGCGGCAGGGATGGAGGGTGAACACTGAAGCTTTCTTT. Translating it yields CASSLTHRRQGWRVNTEAFF.

The rearrangement joins TRBV19 to TRBJ2-1; tentatively, D is TRBD1 (6 bases). Germline V gene data show CDR1 as LNHDA and CDR2 as SQIVND (reference sequence). The CDR3 is made up of 13 amino acids. Deletions cut 5 bases from V and 7 bases from J, with 12 bases between. The CDR3 DNA reads TGTGCCAGTAGTTCAGGACAGACGAATGAGCAGTTCTTC. It codes for CASSSGQTNEQFF.

The chain uses TRBV6-1 and TRBJ1-1; TRBD1 matches 9 bases. V lost 3 bases and J lost 4; bases outside the gene matches: 3. The CDR3 runs to 14 residues. CDR1 and CDR2 from the germline V gene are MNHNS and SASEGT. The CDR3 DNA reads as TGTGCCAGCAGTGAGACAGGGGGAAGCACTGAAGCTTTCTTT. This sequence encodes CASSETGGSTEAFF.

V and J are TRBV6-5 and TRBJ2-7, with D possibly being TRBD2 (5 bases). Germline V lookup: CDR1 MNHEY, CDR2 SVGAGI. The CDR3 runs to 14 residues. Trimming stripped 2 bases from V and 3 bases from J, with 11 bases between. CDR3 protein: CASSYGGGSYEQYF. The CDR3 nucleotides read TGTGCCAGCAGTTACGGTGGAGGAAGCTACGAGCAGTACTTC.

This clone has more than one count but fewer than ten. The CDR3 loop is CAWSESAVSEAFF. The CDR3, as DNA: TGTGCCTGGAGCGAGTCTGCGGTCTCTGAAGCTTTCTTT. V usage is TRBV30 and J usage is TRBJ1-1; D unclear. Trimming removed 3 bases at V and 6 bases at J, with 14 bases between. The CDR3 loop spans 13 amino acids. Germline V gene lookup returns CDR1 GTSNPN and CDR2 SVGIG (reference sequence).

This clone was observed once. The chain combines TRBV30 with TRBJ2-3; 7 bases map to TRBD1. Germline CDR1 GTSNPN, CDR2 SVGIG (reference sequence). V was clipped by 2 bases and J by 4 bases; unmatched bases: 3. The CDR3 covers 13 residues. This chain's CDR3 is CAWSTGVPDTQYF. The CDR3 DNA follows: TGTGCCTGGAGTACAGGGGTCCCAGATACGCAGTATTTT.

The chain couples TRBV7-9 to TRBJ1-5, with D perhaps TRBD1 (5 bases). The CDR3 is 15 amino acids. Germline values: CDR1 SEHNR, CDR2 FQNEAQ (reference sequence). V lost 5 bases, J lost 6 bases, and 17 bases lay in between. For the CDR3, the DNA is TGTGCCAGCAGCCAAGACCAGGGATTTCGTCAGCCCCAGCATTTT. Translating it yields CASSQDQGFRQPQHF.

Details on this clone: Other DNA sequences in the sample encode the same CDR3. The chain couples TRBV12-3 or TRBV12-4 to TRBJ1-2; no definite D call. The CDR3 has 13 residues. Trimming stripped 4 bases from V and 2 bases from J, with 8 bases between. CDR3 sequence: CASSSTVNYGYTF. The CDR3 DNA follows: TGTGCCAGCAGTTCCACAGTGAACTATGGCTACACCTTC.

The rearrangement uses TRBV19 and TRBJ1-1; 7 positions agree with TRBD1. The germline CDR1 and CDR2 sequences are LNHDA and SQIVND (reference sequence). J gave up 6 bases and V 9 bases, and 7 bases lay outside the gene matches. CDR3 length: 12 amino acids. The CDR3 coding sequence is TGTGCCAGCCTTGGGACAGTCGCTGAAGCTTTCTTT. It is translated as CASLGTVAEAFF.

V is TRBV5-6 and J is TRBJ1-2, with TRBD1 identical over 7 bases. The V segment lost 6 bases and the J segment 3 bases; nucleotides outside the gene matches: 8. The CDR3 loop spans 14 amino acids. CDR1 and CDR2 (germline): SGHDT, YYEEEE. CDR3 sequence: CASNLQGEDYGYTF. The CDR3 DNA follows: TGTGCCAGCAACCTCCAGGGGGAGGACTATGGCTACACCTTC.

V is TRBV2 and J is TRBJ2-3, with 9 bases aligning to TRBD1. Germline V gene sequence: CDR1 SNHLY, CDR2 FYNNEI. V dropped 4 bases and J dropped 5; count of bases not matched to a gene: 4. The CDR3 length is 14 residues. This CDR3 is CASSAQGAGDTQYF. As DNA, the CDR3 is TGTGCCAGCAGTGCACAGGGGGCCGGAGATACGCAGTATTTT.

The chain links TRBV28 to TRBJ1-5, with D possibly matching TRBD1 (5 bases). The CDR3 is made up of 11 amino acids. V lost 10 bases and J 6 bases, leaving 10 bases between the germline ends. Germline CDR1 and CDR2: MDHEN and SYDVKM. In DNA, the CDR3 is TGTGCCACCGGGGGGAGTCAGCCCCAGCATTTT. Translation: CATGGSQPQHF.

This clone was observed a few times. The chain uses TRBV19 and TRBJ2-5; no reliable D call. V was trimmed by 3 bases and J by 5 bases, leaving 10 bases between them. Germline CDR1 reads LNHDA; CDR2 reads SQIVND (reference sequence). The CDR3 totals 13 residues. The CDR3 protein is CASSIQRKETQYF. In DNA, the CDR3 is TGTGCCAGTAGTATCCAGCGTAAGGAGACCCAGTACTTC.

CDR3 sequence (DNA): TGTGCCAGCAGCTTATCACAGGGGGGCTCCTACAATGAGCAGTTCTTC. Its protein product is CASSLSQGGSYNEQFF. This chain joins TRBV7-2 and TRBJ2-1, with 8 nucleotides matching TRBD1. V trimming: 2 bases; J trimming: 0 bases; junction bases outside the gene matches: 3. This CDR3 region has 16 residues. Looked up from germline, CDR1 is SGHTA and CDR2 is FQGNSA.

The chain recombines TRBV5-4 with TRBJ2-7; TRBD1 agrees at 9 bases. The CDR3 length is 15 residues. Germline trimming cut 4 bases from V and 5 bases from J; bases unmatched to any gene: 10. Germline V CDR1 and CDR2: SGHNT, YYREEE (reference sequence). CDR3 protein: CASSRNLQGADEQYV. CDR3 DNA sequence: TGTGCCAGCAGCCGGAACCTACAGGGGGCTGACGAGCAGTACGTC.

This clone was counted once. The chain employs TRBV20-1 and TRBJ1-5, with D perhaps matching TRBD1 (6 bases). Germline V gene data show CDR1 as DFQATT and CDR2 as SNEGSKA (reference sequence). CDR3 size: 16 residues. Trimming took 3 bases from V and 6 from J, leaving 21 bases between them. The DNA of the CDR3 is TGCAGTGCTAGTTCACAGGGCGAGGGTAGTGGTCAGCCCCAGCATTTT. It codes for CSASSQGEGSGQPQHF.